What follows are 23 T cell receptor beta chains derived from one specimen sequenced in a study of blood T cell repertoires in COVID-19. Libraries were prepared by immunoSEQ multiplex PCR; TCRdb keeps only in-frame clonotypes and omits some of them. Of some 270,000 clones in the sample, almost 90% were seen once. Sequencing was done on a sample of peripheral blood. The receptors were gathered from a woman in her fifties or sixties with COVID-19, enrolled during active disease.

This clone was seen just once. The chain links TRBV10-3 to TRBJ2-5; 9 bases are a match to TRBD1. J lost 1 base, V lost 6 bases, and 9 bases had no gene match. From germline, CDR1 is ENHRY and CDR2 SYGVKD. CDR3 length: 16 residues. The CDR3: CAISPDRGLAQETQYF. As DNA, the CDR3 is TGTGCCATCAGCCCGGACAGGGGTCTGGCCCAAGAGACCCAGTACTTC.

The CDR3, as DNA: TGTGCCAGCACCCGGGGAGCGAACACTGAAGCTTTCTTT. Amino acids: CASTRGANTEAFF. The chain links TRBV7-8 to TRBJ1-1; D unresolved. There are 13 residues in the CDR3. Trimming cost V 7 bases and J 1 base, with 10 bases left between them. Germline CDR1 is SGHVS and CDR2 is FQNEAQ. The full variable domain, its missing parts supplied by reference TRBV7-8 and TRBJ1-1, is GAGVSQSPRYKVAKRGQDVALRCDPISGHVSLFWYQQALGQGPEFLTYFQNEAQLDKSGLPSDRFFAERPEGSVSTLKIQRTQQEDSAVYLCASTRGANTEAFFGQGTRLTVV.

Concerning this clone: The junction shows a germline mismatch at one end, possibly a read error. The chain links TRBV6-5 to TRBJ2-7, with TRBD2 matching 7 bases. This CDR3 contains 14 residues. The germline V gene encodes CDR1 MNHEY and CDR2 SVGAGI. CDR3 sequence reads: CASTYSGRVGEQYF. Written as DNA, the CDR3 is TGTGCCAGCACTTACTCGGGGAGGGTCGGAGAGCAGTACTTC.

This clone was found a few times. J is TRBJ2-5 and V is TRBV9, with 10 bases that match TRBD2. This CDR3 is built from 16 residues. The ends lost 0 bases at V and 1 base at J; junction bases unmatched: 3. Germline V lookup: CDR1 SGDLS, CDR2 YYNGEE. CDR3 residues: CASSVGLAGAQETQYF. The CDR3 DNA reads TGTGCCAGCAGCGTAGGGCTAGCGGGGGCCCAAGAGACCCAGTACTTC. Drawing the rest from reference TRBV9 and TRBJ2-5, the complete variable domain is DSGVTQTPKHLITATGQRVTLRCSPRSGDLSVYWYQQSLDQGLQFLIQYYNGEERAKGNILERFSAQQFPDLHSELNLSSLELGDSALYFCASSVGLAGAQETQYFGPGTRLLVL.

This clone showed up just a few times. The V and J genes are TRBV27 and TRBJ1-4, with TRBD1 identical over 7 bases. The CDR3 runs 14 residues. The germline gives CDR1 MNHEY, CDR2 SMNVEV (reference sequence). Unmatched junction bases numbered 6, after V lost 6 bases and J lost 5 bases. CDR3 loop: CASREQGRNEKLFF. The CDR3 DNA reads as TGTGCCAGCAGGGAACAGGGGAGGAATGAAAAACTGTTTTTT. Based on the CDR3 plus reference TRBV27 and TRBJ1-4, the full variable domain is EAQVTQNPRYLITVTGKKLTVTCSQNMNHEYMSWYRQDPGLGLRQIYYSMNVEVTDKGDVPEGYKVSRKEKRNFPLILESPSPNQTSLYFCASREQGRNEKLFFGSGTQLSVL.

This clone has only one observation. The chain has TRBV6-2 or TRBV6-3 and TRBJ1-2; 9 bases fit TRBD1. The CDR3 extends over 14 amino acids. Trimming took 2 bases from V and 4 from J; bases not matched to a gene: 2. Germline-derived CDR1 and CDR2 are MNHEY and SVGEGT. The CDR3 DNA sequence: TGTGCCAGCAGTTACGGGACAGGGATCTATGGCTACACCTTC. Protein sequence: CASSYGTGIYGYTF.

The chain carries TRBV4-3 and TRBJ1-3; possible D gene TRBD1, 5 bases. The CDR3 has 16 amino acids. The V and J ends lost 4 bases and 5 bases respectively, with 18 bases between them. Germline V gene sequence: CDR1 LGHNA, CDR2 YSLEER. The DNA for the CDR3 is TGCGCCAGCAGCCCCGAACCCCAGGGAATGAGAAACACCATATATTTT. Its translation: CASSPEPQGMRNTIYF.

This sequence joins TRBV19 and TRBJ2-7; weak D call: TRBD2 (6 bases). Germline V gene data show CDR1 as LNHDA and CDR2 as SQIVND (reference sequence). CDR3 length: 14 residues. Trimming cost V 9 bases and J 1 base, with 16 bases left between them. The CDR3 DNA is TGTGCCAGCTCCCGGGACTCCCGATCCTACGAGCAGTACTTC. Encoded protein: CASSRDSRSYEQYF.

The J gene is TRBJ2-1, the V gene TRBV13; weak D call: TRBD1 (5 bases). CDR3 length equals 16 residues. Trimming left V 4 bases short and J 4 bases short, with 17 bases between. Germline V lookup: CDR1 PRHDT, CDR2 FYEKMQ (reference sequence). The CDR3 loop reads CASSSMLGRTYNEQFF. The CDR3 coding sequence is TGTGCCAGCAGCTCCATGCTGGGGCGTACATACAATGAGCAGTTCTTC.

V is TRBV5-1 and J is TRBJ2-5; TRBD1 agrees at 7 bases. CDR3 length: 13 amino acids. Per the germline V gene, CDR1 is SGHRS and CDR2 is YFSETQ. The junction had 5 bases not matched to a gene; V was cut back by 5 bases and J by 4 bases. The CDR3 DNA reads as TGCGCCAGCAGTAGGGGGCTTTCAGAGACCCAGTACTTC. Translating it yields CASSRGLSETQYF.

CDR3 DNA sequence: TGTGCCAGCAGCTCTGGCCTAGCGGGGGATCAAGAGACCCAGTACTTC. It is translated as CASSSGLAGDQETQYF. The J gene is TRBJ2-5, the V gene TRBV11-2; TRBD2 agrees at 10 bases. Trimming cost V 4 bases and J 2 bases; bases outside gene matches: 7. This CDR3 is built from 16 residues. Germline V gene sequence: CDR1 SGHAT, CDR2 FQNNGV. Variable domain in full (rest from reference TRBV11-2 and TRBJ2-5): EAGVAQSPRYKIIEKRQSVAFWCNPISGHATLYWYQQILGQGPKLLIQFQNNGVVDDSQLPKDRFSAERLKGVDSTLKIQPAKLEDSAVYLCASSSGLAGDQETQYFGPGTRLLVL.

The chain recombines TRBV6-2 or TRBV6-3 with TRBJ1-5; 7 nucleotides line up with TRBD1. Germline loops: CDR1 MNHEY, CDR2 SVGEGT. The CDR3 extends over 12 amino acids. Trimming cost V 5 bases and J 11 bases; bases outside gene matches: 6. DNA for the CDR3: TGTGCCAGCAGTATTGGGACAGTCGCCCAGCATTTT. Encoded protein: CASSIGTVAQHF.

This chain connects TRBV7-2 to TRBJ2-2; D not certain. V lost 7 bases and J lost 4, with 13 bases in between. The CDR3 is made up of 14 amino acids. The germline V gene encodes CDR1 SGHTA and CDR2 FQGNSA. CDR3 nucleotides: TGTGCCAGCACCGACCGACTCGGCACCGGGGAGCTGTTTTTT. Protein product: CASTDRLGTGELFF.

The chain joins TRBV12-3 or TRBV12-4 to TRBJ2-5; 8 bases match TRBD2. V was pared by 6 bases and J by 4 bases, with 4 bases of the junction left unmatched. The CDR3 spans 13 residues. CDR3 DNA sequence: TGTGCCAGCAGGCCGGGGGGGGCAGAGACCCAGTACTTC. Residues: CASRPGGAETQYF.

The chain has TRBV25-1 and TRBJ1-6, with D possibly being TRBD1 (5 bases). CDR3 length: 15 residues. Trimming took off 1 base at V and 5 bases at J, with 9 bases between the two ends. Germline values: CDR1 MGHDK, CDR2 SYGVNS. The CDR3 spells CASSEWGVDNSPLHF. The CDR3 DNA reads TGTGCCAGCAGTGAATGGGGGGTGGATAATTCACCCCTCCACTTT.

The chain employs TRBV29-1 and TRBJ2-7; D might be TRBD1 (5 bases). Germline V lookup: CDR1 SQVTM, CDR2 ANQGSEA. V was shortened by 4 bases and J by 2 bases, with 6 bases between the two germline ends. The CDR3 runs to 11 residues. The CDR3 DNA reads TGCAGCGTTGTAGGGGCCTACGAGCAGTACTTC. Translated, it gives CSVVGAYEQYF.

Comment on this clone: Other nucleotide sequences from this sample produce the same CDR3. This chain uses TRBV12-3 or TRBV12-4 with TRBJ1-2; TRBD1 agrees at 8 bases. The CDR3 totals 13 residues. Unmatched junction bases numbered 2, after V lost 4 bases and J lost 4 bases. CDR3 nucleotide sequence: TGTGCCAGCAGTTCAACAGGGGGCTATGGCTACACCTTC. It is translated as CASSSTGGYGYTF.

The chain recombines TRBV5-1 with TRBJ2-7, with TRBD1 identical over 12 bases. Germline-derived CDR1 and CDR2 are SGHRS and YFSETQ. The CDR3 sequence is 13 residues long. Unmatched junction bases numbered 5, after V lost 7 bases and J lost 6 bases. CDR3 residues: CASGGQGAFEQYF. The CDR3 DNA reads as TGCGCCAGCGGGGGACAGGGGGCGTTCGAGCAGTACTTC.

The table lists this clone with a few counts. The rearrangement links TRBV6-5 to TRBJ1-1; D perhaps matches TRBD1 (5 bases). This CDR3 spans 12 amino acids. CDR1 MNHEY and CDR2 SVGAGI come from the germline V gene. Between the trimmed V and J ends, which lost 6 bases and 10 bases, there was a span of 15 bases. DNA of the CDR3: TGTGCCAGCAGCCGACATCAGGGTCGAGCTTTCTTT. Protein: CASSRHQGRAFF.

This chain connects TRBV5-1 to TRBJ1-4; TRBD1 might be the D (6 bases). The germline gives CDR1 SGHRS, CDR2 YFSETQ. The CDR3 runs to 15 residues. The V end was cut by 4 bases, the J end by 3 bases, with 13 bases between. The DNA for the CDR3 is TGCGCCAGCAGCGAGACAGGCATTTCTAATGAAAAACTGTTTTTT. The encoded protein is CASSETGISNEKLFF.

The rearrangement joins TRBV5-1 to TRBJ1-1; D remains ambiguous. Germline V CDR1 and CDR2: SGHRS, YFSETQ. Trimming left V 2 bases short and J 7 bases short, with 9 bases between. There are 12 residues in the CDR3. CDR3 nucleotide sequence: TGCGCCAGCAGCTTCGGGGATGGTGAAGCTTTCTTT. This translates into CASSFGDGEAFF.

The V gene is TRBV14, the J gene TRBJ1-5; tentatively, D is TRBD1 (5 bases). This CDR3 is built from 14 residues. V was cut by 1 base and J by 5 bases, with 9 bases left in between. Germline V gives CDR1 SGHDN, CDR2 FVKESK. CDR3 in DNA: TGTGCCAGCAGCCAAGCAGGGCGTTATCAGCCCCAGCATTTT. Translated: CASSQAGRYQPQHF.

The chain links TRBV29-1 to TRBJ2-7, with D perhaps TRBD2 (5 bases). This CDR3 has 12 residues. The V end was cut by 4 bases, the J end by 2 bases, with 9 bases between. Germline V gene lookup returns CDR1 SQVTM and CDR2 ANQGSEA. Here the CDR3 DNA reads TGCAGCGTTGCGACTACGCCCTACGAGCAGTACTTC. Protein sequence: CSVATTPYEQYF.